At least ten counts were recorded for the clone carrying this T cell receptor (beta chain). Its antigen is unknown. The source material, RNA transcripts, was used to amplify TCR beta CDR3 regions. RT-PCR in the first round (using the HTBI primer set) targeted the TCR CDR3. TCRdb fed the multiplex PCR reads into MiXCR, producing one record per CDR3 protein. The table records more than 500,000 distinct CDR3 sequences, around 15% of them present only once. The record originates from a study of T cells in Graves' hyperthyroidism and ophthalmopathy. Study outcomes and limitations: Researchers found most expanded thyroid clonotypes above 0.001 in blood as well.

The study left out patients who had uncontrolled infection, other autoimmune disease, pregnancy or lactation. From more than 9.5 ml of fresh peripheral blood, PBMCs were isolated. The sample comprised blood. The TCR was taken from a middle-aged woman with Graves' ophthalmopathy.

For the CDR3, the DNA is TGCAGCGTTGGCTGGGACAGTGGCGGGGAGCTGTTTTTT. Amino acid sequence: CSVGWDSGGELFF. The V gene is TRBV29-1, the J gene TRBJ2-2, with 7 bases lining up with TRBD1. The ends lost 4 bases at V and 7 bases at J; junction bases unmatched: 6. Germline-derived CDR1 and CDR2 are SQVTM and ANQGSEA. This CDR3 region has 13 residues.